Listed here is a single T cell receptor (beta chain). The sample comes from a study of cytomegalovirus exposure and HLA in healthy donors. Produced via immunoSEQ multiplex PCR; TCRdb's table is partial and in-frame only. Of roughly 52,000 clones listed, 93% are singletons. CDR3 length equals 15 residues. The germline V gene has CDR1 MNHEY and CDR2 SMNVEV (reference sequence). The germline V and J ends were trimmed by 0 bases and 4 bases, with 12 bases remaining between them. V is TRBV27 and J is TRBJ1-2; no firm D call. What was sequenced was PBMCs. The receptor was derived from a woman between 18 and 29 years old in good health and CMV-seropositive. The CDR3 sequence is CASSLSGKTLYGYTF. The CDR3 DNA sequence: TGTGCCAGCAGTTTATCGGGCAAGACCCTCTATGGCTACACCTTC.